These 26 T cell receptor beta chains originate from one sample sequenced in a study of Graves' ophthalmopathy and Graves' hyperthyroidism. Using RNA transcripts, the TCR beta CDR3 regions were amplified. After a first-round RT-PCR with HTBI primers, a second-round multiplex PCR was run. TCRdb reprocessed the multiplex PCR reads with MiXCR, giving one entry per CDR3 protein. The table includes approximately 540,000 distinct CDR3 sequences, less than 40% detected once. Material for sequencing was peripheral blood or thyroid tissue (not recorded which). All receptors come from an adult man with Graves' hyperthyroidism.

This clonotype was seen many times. Written as DNA, the CDR3 is TGTGCCACCAGCAGAGAAAGGAACTCTGGGGCCAACGTCCTGACTTTC. Its translation is CATSRERNSGANVLTF. The chain carries TRBV15 and TRBJ2-6; no clear D gene. The V gene's germline CDR1 is LNHNV and CDR2 YYDKDF (reference sequence). Trimming shortened V by 0 bases and J by 0 bases, and 6 bases separated the two germline ends. The CDR3 sequence is 16 residues long.

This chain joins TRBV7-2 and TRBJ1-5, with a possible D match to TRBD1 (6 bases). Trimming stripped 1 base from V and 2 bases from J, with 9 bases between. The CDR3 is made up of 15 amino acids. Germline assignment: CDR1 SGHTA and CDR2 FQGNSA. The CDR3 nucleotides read TGTGCCAGCAGCTTAGACAGGGATCGCAATCAGCCCCAGCATTTT. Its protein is CASSLDRDRNQPQHF.

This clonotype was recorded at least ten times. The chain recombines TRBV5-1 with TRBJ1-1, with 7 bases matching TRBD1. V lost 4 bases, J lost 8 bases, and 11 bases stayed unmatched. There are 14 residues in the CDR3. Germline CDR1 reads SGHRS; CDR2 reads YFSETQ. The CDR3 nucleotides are TGCGCCAGCAGCCGATTGTTTCAGGGACAGGAAGCTTTCTTT. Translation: CASSRLFQGQEAFF.

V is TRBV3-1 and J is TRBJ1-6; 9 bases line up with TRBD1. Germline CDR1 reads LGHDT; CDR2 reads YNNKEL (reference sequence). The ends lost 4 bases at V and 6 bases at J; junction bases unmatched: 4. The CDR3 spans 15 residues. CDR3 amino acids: CASSPRTGANSPLHF. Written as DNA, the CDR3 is TGTGCCAGCAGCCCGAGGACAGGGGCTAATTCACCCCTCCACTTT. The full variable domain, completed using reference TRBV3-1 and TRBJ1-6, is DTAVSQTPKYLVTQMGNDKSIKCEQNLGHDTMYWYKQDSKKFLKIMFSYNNKELIINETVPNRFSPKSPDKAHLNLHINSLELGDSAVYFCASSPRTGANSPLHFGNGTRLTVT.

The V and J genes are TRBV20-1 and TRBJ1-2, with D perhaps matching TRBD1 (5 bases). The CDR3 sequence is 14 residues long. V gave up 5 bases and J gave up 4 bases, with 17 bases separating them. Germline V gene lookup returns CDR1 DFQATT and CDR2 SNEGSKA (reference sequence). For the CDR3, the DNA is TGCAGTGCTCCAGATGGGACTAGCGGCTATGGCTACACCTTC. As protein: CSAPDGTSGYGYTF.

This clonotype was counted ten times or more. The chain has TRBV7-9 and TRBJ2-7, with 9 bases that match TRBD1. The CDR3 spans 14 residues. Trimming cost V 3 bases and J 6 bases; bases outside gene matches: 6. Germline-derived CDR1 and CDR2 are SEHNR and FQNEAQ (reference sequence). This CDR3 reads CASSFGTGSPEQYF. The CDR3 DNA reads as TGTGCCAGCAGCTTCGGGACAGGGAGTCCCGAGCAGTACTTC.

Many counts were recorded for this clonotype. CDR3 sequence: CATSRRGQGDGQPQHF. For the CDR3, the DNA is TGTGCCACCAGCAGGAGGGGACAGGGGGATGGACAGCCCCAGCATTTT. The chain is built from TRBV15 and TRBJ1-5; 11 positions agree with TRBD1. This CDR3 comprises 16 residues. The germline gives CDR1 LNHNV, CDR2 YYDKDF (reference sequence). V dropped 3 bases and J dropped 7; count of bases not matched to a gene: 8.

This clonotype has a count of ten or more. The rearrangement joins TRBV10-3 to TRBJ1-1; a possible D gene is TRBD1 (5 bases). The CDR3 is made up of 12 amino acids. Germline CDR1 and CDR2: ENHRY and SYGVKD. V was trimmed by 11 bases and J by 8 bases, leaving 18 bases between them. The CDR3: CAASGARGEAFF. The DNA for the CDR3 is TGTGCCGCCTCCGGGGCCCGGGGAGAAGCTTTCTTT.

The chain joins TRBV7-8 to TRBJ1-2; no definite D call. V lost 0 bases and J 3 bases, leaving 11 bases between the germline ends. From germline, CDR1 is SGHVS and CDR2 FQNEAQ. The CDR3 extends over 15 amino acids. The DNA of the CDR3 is TGTGCCAGCAGCTTAGCGCCGGGAAGGGACTATGGCTACACCTTC. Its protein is CASSLAPGRDYGYTF.

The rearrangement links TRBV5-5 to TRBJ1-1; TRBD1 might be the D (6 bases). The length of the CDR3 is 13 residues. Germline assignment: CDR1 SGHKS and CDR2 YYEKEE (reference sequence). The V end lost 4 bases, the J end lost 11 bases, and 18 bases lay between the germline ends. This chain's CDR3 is CASSVQGVLAAFF. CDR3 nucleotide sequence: TGTGCCAGCAGCGTACAGGGTGTTTTGGCGGCTTTCTTT.

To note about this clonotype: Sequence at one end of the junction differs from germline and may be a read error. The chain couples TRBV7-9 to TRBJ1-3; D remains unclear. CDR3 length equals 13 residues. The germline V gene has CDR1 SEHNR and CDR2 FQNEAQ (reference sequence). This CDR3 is CASSFVIGNTLYF. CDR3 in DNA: TGTGCCAGCAGTTTTGTCATTGGAAACACCCTATATTTT.

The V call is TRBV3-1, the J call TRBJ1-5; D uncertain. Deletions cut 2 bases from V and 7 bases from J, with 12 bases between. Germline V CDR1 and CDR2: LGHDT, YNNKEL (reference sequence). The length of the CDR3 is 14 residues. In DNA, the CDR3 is TGTGCCAGCAGCCAAAAAGGGCGTTCACAGCCCCAGCATTTT. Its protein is CASSQKGRSQPQHF.

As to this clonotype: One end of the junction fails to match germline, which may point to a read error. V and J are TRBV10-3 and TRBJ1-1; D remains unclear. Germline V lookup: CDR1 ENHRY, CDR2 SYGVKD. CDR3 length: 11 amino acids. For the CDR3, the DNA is TGTGCCATCAGTGAAAGAGGAGATACTTCCTTT. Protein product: CAISERGDTSF.

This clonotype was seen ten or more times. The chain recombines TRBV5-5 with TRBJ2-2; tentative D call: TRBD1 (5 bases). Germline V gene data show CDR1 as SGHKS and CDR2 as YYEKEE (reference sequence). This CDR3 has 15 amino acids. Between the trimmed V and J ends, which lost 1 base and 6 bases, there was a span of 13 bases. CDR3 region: CASSLRQGFAGELFF. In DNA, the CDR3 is TGTGCCAGCAGCTTGAGGCAGGGTTTCGCCGGGGAGCTGTTTTTT.

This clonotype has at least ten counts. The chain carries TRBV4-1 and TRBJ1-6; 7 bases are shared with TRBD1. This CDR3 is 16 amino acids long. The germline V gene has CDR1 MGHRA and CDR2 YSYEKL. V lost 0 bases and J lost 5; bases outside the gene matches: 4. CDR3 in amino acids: CASSQDGQDNNSPLHF. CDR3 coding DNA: TGCGCCAGCAGCCAAGACGGACAGGATAATAATTCACCCCTCCACTTT.

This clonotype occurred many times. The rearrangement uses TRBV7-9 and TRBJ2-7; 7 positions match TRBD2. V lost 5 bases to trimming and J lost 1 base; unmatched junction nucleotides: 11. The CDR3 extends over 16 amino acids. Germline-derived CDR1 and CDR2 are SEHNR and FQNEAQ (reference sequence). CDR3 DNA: TGTGCCAGCAGCCCGATGGGAGGCGGGAGATCCTACGAGCAGTACTTC. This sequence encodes CASSPMGGGRSYEQYF.

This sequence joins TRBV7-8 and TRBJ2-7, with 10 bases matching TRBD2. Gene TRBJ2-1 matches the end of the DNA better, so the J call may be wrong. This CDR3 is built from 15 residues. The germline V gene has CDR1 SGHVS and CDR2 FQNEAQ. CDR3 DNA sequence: TGTGCCAGCAGCTCGGGGGGACTAGCGTACAATGAGCAGTTCTTC. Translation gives CASSSGGLAYNEQFF.

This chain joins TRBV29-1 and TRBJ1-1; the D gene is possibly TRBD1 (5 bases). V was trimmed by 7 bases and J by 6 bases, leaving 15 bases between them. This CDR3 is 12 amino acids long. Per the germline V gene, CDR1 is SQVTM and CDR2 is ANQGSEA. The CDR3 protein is CSAGTSRSEAFF. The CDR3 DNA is TGCAGCGCCGGGACGTCGAGGTCTGAAGCTTTCTTT.

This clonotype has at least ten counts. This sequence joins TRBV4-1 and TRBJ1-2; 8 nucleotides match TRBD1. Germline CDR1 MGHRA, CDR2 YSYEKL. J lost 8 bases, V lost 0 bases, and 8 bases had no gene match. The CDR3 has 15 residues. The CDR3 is CASSQDKPGTGGYTF. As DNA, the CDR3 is TGCGCCAGCAGCCAAGACAAACCAGGGACAGGAGGCTACACCTTC.

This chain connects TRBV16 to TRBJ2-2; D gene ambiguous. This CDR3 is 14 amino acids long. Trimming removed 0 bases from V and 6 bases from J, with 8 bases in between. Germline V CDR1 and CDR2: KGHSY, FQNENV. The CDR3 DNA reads TGTGCCAGCAGCCAATCGGGCACAGCCGGGGAGCTGTTTTTT. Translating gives CASSQSGTAGELFF. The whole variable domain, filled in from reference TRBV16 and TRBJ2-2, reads GEEVAQTPKHLVRGEGQKAKLYCAPIKGHSYVFWYQQVLKNEFKFLISFQNENVFDETGMPKERFSAKCLPNSPCSLEIQATKLEDSAVYFCASSQSGTAGELFFGEGSRLTVL.

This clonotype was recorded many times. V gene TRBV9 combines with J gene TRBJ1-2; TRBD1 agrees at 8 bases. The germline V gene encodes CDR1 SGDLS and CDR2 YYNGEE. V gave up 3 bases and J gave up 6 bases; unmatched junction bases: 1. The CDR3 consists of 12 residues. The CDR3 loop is CASSGQGNGYTF. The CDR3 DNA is TGTGCCAGCAGCGGACAGGGGAATGGCTACACCTTC.

The CDR3 nucleotides are TGTGCCAGCAGCTACGGACGGAACACAGATACGCAGTATTTT. It is translated as CASSYGRNTDTQYF. V and J are TRBV12-3 or TRBV12-4 and TRBJ2-3; no clear D. The CDR3 consists of 14 residues. With 6 bases removed from V and 2 bases from J, the gap between germline ends came to 12 bases.

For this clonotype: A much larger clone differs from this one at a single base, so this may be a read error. The CDR3, as DNA: TGTGCCAGCAATTCCCATGACAGGGGGCCAGGAAACACCATATATTTT. This translates into CASNSHDRGPGNTIYF. The rearrangement links TRBV15 to TRBJ1-3; 10 positions match TRBD1. The germline gives CDR1 LNHNV, CDR2 YYDKDF (reference sequence). The ends lost 10 bases at V and 4 bases at J; junction bases unmatched: 13. This CDR3 has 16 residues. Combining the CDR3 with reference TRBV15 and TRBJ1-3 gives the whole variable domain DAMVIQNPRYQVTQFGKPVTLSCSQTLNHNVMYWYQQKSSQAPKLLFHYYDKDFNNEADTPDNFQSRRPNTSFCFLDIRSPGLGDTAMYLCASNSHDRGPGNTIYFGEGSWLTVV.

CDR3 protein: CASSAWTDTQYF. The CDR3 DNA follows: TGTGCCAGCAGCGCCTGGACAGATACGCAGTATTTT. The chain carries TRBV2 and TRBJ2-3; D is undetermined. In germline, CDR1 is SNHLY, CDR2 FYNNEI. This CDR3 is built from 12 residues. The V and J ends lost 6 bases and 3 bases respectively, with 7 bases between them.

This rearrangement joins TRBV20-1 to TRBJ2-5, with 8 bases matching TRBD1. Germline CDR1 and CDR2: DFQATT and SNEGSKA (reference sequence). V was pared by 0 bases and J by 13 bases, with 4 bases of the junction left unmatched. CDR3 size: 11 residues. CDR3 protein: CSARDLGTGYF. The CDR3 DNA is TGCAGTGCTAGAGATTTGGGGACAGGGTACTTC.

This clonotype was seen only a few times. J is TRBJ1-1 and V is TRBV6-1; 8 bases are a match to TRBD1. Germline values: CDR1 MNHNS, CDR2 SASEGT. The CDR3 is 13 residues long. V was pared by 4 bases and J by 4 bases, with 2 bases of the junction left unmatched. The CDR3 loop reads CASSGTGRTEAFF. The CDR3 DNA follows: TGTGCCAGCAGTGGGACAGGGCGCACTGAAGCTTTCTTT.